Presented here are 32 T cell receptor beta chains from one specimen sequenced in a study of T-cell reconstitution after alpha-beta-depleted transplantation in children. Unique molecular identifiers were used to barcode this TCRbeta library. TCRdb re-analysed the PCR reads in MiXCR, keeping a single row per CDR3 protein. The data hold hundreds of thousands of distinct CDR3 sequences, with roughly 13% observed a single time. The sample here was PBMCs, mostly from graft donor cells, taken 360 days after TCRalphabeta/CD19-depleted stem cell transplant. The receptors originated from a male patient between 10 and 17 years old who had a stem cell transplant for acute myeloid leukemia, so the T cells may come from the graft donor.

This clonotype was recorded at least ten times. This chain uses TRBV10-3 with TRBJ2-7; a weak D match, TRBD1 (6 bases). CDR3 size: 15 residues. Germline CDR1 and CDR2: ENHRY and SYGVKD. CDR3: CASSSFRTDSYEQYF. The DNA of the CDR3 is TGTGCTTCCTCATCCTTTCGGACAGACTCCTACGAGCAGTACTTC.

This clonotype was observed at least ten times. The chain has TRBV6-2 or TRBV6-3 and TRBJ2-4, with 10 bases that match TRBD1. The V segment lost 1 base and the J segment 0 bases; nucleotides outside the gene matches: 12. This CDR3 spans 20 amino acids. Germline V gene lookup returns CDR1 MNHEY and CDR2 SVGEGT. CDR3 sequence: CASSYFPGQGTILAKNIQYF. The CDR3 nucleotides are TGTGCCAGCAGTTACTTCCCGGGACAGGGGACTATCCTAGCCAAAAACATTCAGTACTTC.

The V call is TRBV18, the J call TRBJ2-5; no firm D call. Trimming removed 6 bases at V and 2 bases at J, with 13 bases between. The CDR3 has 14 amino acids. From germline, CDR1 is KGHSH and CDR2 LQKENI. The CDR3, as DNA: TGTGCCAGCTCGCGTCCGGACGGACAAGAGACCCAGTACTTC. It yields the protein CASSRPDGQETQYF. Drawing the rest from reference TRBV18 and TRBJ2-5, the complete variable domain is NAGVMQNPRHLVRRRGQEARLRCSPMKGHSHVYWYRQLPEEGLKFMVYLQKENIIDESGMPKERFSAEFPKEGPSILRIQQVVRGDSAAYFCASSRPDGQETQYFGPGTRLLVL.

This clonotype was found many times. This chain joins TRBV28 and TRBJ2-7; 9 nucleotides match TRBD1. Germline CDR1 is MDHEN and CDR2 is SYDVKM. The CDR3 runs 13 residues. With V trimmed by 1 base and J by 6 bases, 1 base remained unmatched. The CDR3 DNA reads TGTGCCAGCAGTTTATTGACAGGGGGCGAGCAGTACTTC. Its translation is CASSLLTGGEQYF.

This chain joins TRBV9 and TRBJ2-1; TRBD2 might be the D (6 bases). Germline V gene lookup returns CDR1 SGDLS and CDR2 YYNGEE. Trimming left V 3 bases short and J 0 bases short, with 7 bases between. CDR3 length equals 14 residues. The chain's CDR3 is CASSGGTSYNEQFF. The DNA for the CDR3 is TGTGCCAGCAGCGGCGGGACCTCCTACAATGAGCAGTTCTTC.

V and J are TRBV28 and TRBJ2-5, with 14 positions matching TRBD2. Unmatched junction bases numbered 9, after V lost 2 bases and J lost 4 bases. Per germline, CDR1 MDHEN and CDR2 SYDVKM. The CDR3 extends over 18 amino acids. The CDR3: CASSLDFPGLAGVETQYF. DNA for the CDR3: TGTGCCAGCAGTTTAGACTTCCCGGGACTAGCGGGAGTAGAGACCCAGTACTTC. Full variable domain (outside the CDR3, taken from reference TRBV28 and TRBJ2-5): DVKVTQSSRYLVKRTGEKVFLECVQDMDHENMFWYRQDPGLGLRLIYFSYDVKMKEKGDIPEGYSVSREKKERFSLILESASTNQTSMYLCASSLDFPGLAGVETQYFGPGTRLLVL.

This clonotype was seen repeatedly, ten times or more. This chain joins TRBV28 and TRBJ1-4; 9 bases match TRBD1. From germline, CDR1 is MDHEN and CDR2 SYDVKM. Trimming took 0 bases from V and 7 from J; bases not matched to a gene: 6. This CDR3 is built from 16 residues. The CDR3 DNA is TGTGCCAGCAGTTTATGGATACAGGGGGCTGGTGAAAAACTGTTTTTT. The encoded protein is CASSLWIQGAGEKLFF.

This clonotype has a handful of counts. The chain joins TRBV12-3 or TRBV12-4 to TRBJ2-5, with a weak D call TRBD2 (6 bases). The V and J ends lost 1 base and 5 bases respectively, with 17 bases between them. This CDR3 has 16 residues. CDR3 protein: CASSLGQGGWRETQYF. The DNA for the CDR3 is TGTGCCAGCAGTTTAGGTCAGGGAGGTTGGAGGGAGACCCAGTACTTC.

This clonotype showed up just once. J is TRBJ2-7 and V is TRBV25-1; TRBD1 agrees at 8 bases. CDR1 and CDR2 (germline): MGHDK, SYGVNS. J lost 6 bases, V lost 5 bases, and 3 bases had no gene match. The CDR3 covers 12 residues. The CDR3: CASSKTGGEQYF. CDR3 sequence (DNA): TGTGCCAGCAGTAAAACAGGGGGCGAGCAGTACTTC.

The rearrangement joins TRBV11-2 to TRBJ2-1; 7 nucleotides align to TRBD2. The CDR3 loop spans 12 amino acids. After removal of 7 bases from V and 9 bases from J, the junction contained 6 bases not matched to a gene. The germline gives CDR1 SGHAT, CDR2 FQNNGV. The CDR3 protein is CASIDGEGEQFF. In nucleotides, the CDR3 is TGTGCCAGCATCGACGGGGAGGGTGAGCAGTTCTTC.

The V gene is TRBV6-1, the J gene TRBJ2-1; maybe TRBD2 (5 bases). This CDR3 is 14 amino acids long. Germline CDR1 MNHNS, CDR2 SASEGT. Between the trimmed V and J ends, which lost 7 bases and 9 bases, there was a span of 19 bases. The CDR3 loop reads CASKISGVAVEQFF. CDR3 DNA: TGTGCCAGCAAAATCTCCGGGGTGGCTGTTGAGCAGTTCTTC.

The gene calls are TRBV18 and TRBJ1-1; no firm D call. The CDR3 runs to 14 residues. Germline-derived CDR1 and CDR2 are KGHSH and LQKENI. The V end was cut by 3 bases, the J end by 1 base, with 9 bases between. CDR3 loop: CASSPSNWNTEAFF. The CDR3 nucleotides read TGTGCCAGCTCACCTAGCAATTGGAACACTGAAGCTTTCTTT.

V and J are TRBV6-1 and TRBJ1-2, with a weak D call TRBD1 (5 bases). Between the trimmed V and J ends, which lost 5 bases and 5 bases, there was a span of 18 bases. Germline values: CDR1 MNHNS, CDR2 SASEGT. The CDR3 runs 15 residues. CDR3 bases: TGTGCCAGCAGTAGAGAACCGGGGGGAGCATATGGCTACACCTTC. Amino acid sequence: CASSREPGGAYGYTF.

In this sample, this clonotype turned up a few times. Here the CDR3 reads CASSAGTGFYEQYF. The DNA for the CDR3 is TGTGCCAGCAGTGCCGGGACGGGGTTCTACGAGCAGTACTTC. The V and J genes are TRBV6-1 and TRBJ2-7, with D perhaps assigned TRBD1 or TRBD2 (5 bases each). This CDR3 spans 14 amino acids. CDR1 is MNHNS and CDR2 is SASEGT in the germline V gene. Trimming took off 4 bases at V and 3 bases at J, with 13 bases between the two ends.

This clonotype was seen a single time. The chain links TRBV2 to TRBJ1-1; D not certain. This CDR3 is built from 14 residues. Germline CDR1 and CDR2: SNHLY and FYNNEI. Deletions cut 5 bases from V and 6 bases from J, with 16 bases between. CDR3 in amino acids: CASSPRAGEAEAFF. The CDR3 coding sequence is TGTGCCAGCAGTCCCCGGGCTGGGGAAGCTGAAGCTTTCTTT.

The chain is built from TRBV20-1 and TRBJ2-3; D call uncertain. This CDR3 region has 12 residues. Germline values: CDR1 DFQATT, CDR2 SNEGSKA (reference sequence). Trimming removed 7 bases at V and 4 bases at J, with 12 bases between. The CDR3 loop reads CSDYQDPDTQYF. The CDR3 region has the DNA TGCAGTGACTACCAGGACCCAGATACGCAGTATTTT.

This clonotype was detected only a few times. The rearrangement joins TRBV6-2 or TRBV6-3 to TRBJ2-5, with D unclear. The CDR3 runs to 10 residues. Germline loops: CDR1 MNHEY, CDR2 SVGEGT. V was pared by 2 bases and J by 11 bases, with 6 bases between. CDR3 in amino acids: CASSYPGQYF. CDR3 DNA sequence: TGTGCCAGCAGTTACCCCGGTCAGTACTTC.

The CDR3 coding sequence is TGTGCCAGCAGTGATTCCCTCCCGGGGGTCGGCCAGTACTTC. Translation: CASSDSLPGVGQYF. The chain combines TRBV2 with TRBJ2-5; D is perhaps TRBD2 (6 bases). The V and J ends lost 3 bases and 10 bases respectively, with 18 bases between them. The CDR3 has 14 amino acids. CDR1 SNHLY and CDR2 FYNNEI come from the germline V gene.

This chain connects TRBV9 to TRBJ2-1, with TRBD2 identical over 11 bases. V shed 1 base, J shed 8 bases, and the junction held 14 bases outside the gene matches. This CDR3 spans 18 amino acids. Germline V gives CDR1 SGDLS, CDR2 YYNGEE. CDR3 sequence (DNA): TGTGCCAGCAGCGTATCCCCTCCTACTAGCGGGAGTAGGCATGAGCAGTTCTTC. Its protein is CASSVSPPTSGSRHEQFF.

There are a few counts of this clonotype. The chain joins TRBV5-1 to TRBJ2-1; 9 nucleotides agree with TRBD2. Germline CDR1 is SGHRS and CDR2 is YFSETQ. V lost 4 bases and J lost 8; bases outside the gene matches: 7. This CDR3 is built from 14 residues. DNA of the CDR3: TGCGCCAGCAGCCATAGCGGGAGTAAGGATGAGCAGTTCTTC. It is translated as CASSHSGSKDEQFF.

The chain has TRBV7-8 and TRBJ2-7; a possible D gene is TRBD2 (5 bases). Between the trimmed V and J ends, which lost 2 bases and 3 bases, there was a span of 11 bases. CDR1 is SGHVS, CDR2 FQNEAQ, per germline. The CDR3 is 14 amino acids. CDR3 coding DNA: TGTGCCAGCAGCTTACGCTCGGGAATCTACGAGCAGTACTTC. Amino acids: CASSLRSGIYEQYF.

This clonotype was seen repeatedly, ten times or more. This CDR3 is CASSGQGGEQYF. The CDR3 nucleotides are TGTGCCAGCAGCGGCCAGGGGGGCGAGCAGTACTTC. The gene calls are TRBV9 and TRBJ2-7; perhaps TRBD1 as D (7 bases). Germline-derived CDR1 and CDR2 are SGDLS and YYNGEE. This CDR3 has 12 amino acids. V was shortened by 3 bases and J by 6 bases, with 10 bases between the two germline ends.

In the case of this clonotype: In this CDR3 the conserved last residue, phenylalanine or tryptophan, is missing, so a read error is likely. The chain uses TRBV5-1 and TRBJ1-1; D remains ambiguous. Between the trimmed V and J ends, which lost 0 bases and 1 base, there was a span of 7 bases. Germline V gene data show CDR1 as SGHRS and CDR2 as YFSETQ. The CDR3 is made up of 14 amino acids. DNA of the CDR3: TGCGCCAGCAGCTTGGCCTCGGGGAACACTGAAGCTTTCTGT. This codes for CASSLASGNTEAFC.

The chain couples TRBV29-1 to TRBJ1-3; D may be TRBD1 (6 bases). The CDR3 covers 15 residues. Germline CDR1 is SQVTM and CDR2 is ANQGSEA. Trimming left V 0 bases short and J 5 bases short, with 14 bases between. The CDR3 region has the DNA TGCAGCGTTGAAGATGACAGGAGCCGCCGAAACACCATATATTTT. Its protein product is CSVEDDRSRRNTIYF.

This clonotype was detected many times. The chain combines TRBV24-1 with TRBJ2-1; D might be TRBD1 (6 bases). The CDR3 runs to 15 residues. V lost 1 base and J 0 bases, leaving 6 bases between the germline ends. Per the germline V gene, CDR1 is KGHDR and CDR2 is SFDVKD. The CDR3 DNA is TGTGCCACCAGTGATTTCAGGGGCTCCTACAATGAGCAGTTCTTC. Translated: CATSDFRGSYNEQFF.

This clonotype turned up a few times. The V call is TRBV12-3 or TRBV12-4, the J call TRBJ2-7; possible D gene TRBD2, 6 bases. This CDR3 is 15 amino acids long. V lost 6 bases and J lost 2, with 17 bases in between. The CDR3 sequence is CASSLGLLTPYEQYF. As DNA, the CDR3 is TGTGCCAGCAGCCTGGGACTGCTAACTCCCTACGAGCAGTACTTC.

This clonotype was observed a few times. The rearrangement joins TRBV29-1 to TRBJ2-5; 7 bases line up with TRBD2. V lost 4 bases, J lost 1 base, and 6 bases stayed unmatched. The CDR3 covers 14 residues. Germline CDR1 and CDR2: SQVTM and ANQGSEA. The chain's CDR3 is CSVAASGVQETQYF. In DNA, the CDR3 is TGCAGCGTTGCGGCTAGCGGAGTCCAAGAGACCCAGTACTTC.

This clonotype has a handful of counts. This CDR3 is CASPGTSVYEQYF. The CDR3 DNA reads as TGTGCCAGCCCCGGGACTAGCGTTTACGAGCAGTACTTC. The chain employs TRBV12-3 or TRBV12-4 and TRBJ2-7, with 10 bases that match TRBD2. The CDR3 spans 13 residues. V shed 8 bases, J shed 4 bases, and the junction held 5 bases outside the gene matches.

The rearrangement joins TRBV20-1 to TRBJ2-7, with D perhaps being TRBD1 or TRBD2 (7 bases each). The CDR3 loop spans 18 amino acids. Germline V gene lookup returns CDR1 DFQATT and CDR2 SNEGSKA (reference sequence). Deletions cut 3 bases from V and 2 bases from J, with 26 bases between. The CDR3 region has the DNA TGCAGTGCTAGGGGAGGGGGCAGGAGGATGAGGGTACCCTACGAGCAGTACTTC. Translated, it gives CSARGGGRRMRVPYEQYF.

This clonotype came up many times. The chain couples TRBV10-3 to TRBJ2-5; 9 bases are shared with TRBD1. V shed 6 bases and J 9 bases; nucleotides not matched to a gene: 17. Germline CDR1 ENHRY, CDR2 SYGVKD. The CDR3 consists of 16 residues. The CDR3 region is CAISTTGTGNSRPQYF. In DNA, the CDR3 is TGTGCCATCAGCACCACCGGGACAGGGAACTCGAGACCCCAGTACTTC.

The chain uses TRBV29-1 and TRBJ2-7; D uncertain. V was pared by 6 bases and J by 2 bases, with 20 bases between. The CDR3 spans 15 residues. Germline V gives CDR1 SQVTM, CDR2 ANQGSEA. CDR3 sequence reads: CSVTDRRRTTYEQYF. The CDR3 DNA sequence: TGCAGCGTGACGGACCGACGCCGAACCACCTACGAGCAGTACTTC.

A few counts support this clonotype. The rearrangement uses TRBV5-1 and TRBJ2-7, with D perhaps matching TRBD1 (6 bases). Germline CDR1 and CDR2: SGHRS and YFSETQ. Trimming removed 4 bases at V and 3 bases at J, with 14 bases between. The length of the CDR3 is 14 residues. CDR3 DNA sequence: TGCGCCAGCAGCCCGGGACACGGCGACTACGAGCAGTACTTC. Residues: CASSPGHGDYEQYF.